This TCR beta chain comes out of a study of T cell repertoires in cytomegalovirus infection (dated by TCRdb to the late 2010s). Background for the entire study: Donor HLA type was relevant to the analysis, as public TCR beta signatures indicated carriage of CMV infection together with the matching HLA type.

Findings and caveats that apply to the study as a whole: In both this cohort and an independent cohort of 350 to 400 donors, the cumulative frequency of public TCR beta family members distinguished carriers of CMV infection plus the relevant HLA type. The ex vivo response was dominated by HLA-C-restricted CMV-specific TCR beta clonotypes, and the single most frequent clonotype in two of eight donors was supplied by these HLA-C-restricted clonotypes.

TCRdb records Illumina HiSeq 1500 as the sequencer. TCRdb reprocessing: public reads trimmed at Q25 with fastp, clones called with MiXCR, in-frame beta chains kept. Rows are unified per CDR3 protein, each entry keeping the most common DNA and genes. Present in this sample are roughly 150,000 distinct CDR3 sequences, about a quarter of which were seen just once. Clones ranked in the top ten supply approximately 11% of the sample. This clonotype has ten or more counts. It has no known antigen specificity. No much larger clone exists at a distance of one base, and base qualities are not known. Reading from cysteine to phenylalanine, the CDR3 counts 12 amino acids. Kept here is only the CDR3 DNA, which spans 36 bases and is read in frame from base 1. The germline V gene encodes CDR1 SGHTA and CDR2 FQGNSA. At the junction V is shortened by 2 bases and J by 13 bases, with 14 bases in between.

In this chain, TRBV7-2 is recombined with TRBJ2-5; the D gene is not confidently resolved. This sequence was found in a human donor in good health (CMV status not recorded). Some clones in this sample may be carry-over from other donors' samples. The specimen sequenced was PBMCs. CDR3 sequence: CASSLRHQDAYF. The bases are TGTGCCAGCAGCTTAAGACATCAGGATGCGTACTTC. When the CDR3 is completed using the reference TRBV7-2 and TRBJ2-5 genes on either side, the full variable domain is GAGVSQSPSNKVTEKGKDVELRCDPISGHTALYWYRQSLGQGLEFLIYFQGNSAPDKSGLPSDRFSAERTGGSVSTLTIQRTQQEDSAVYLCASSLRHQDAYFGPGTRLLVL.